A single sample is the source of the 13 T cell receptor beta chains below, sequenced in a study of CD8+ T cells in alopecia areata. Following extraction, RNA underwent reverse transcription to cDNA, which served as the sequencing template. Repertoires were generated with immunoSEQ multiplex PCR, while TCRdb's copy carries only in-frame clones and drops some. The sample lists roughly 180,000 clones, 40% to 65% occurring once. Treatment in this sample: oral pan-JAK inhibitor, 5-10 mg twice daily. Here the sequenced sample was CD8+ T cells sorted from blood, taken at week 52, from a patient treated with tofacitinib. The source is a human donor with alopecia areata.

The rearrangement joins TRBV11-2 to TRBJ2-3, with 14 nucleotides matching TRBD2. The germline V gene has CDR1 SGHAT and CDR2 FQNNGV. The V segment lost 4 bases and the J segment 2 bases; nucleotides outside the gene matches: 5. The CDR3 runs to 17 residues. For the CDR3, the DNA is TGTGCCAGCAGCTCGGGACTAGCGGGGGTACTCACAGATACGCAGTATTTT. It codes for CASSSGLAGVLTDTQYF.

The genes are TRBV18 and TRBJ2-3; TRBD2 is a possible D gene (5 bases). The CDR3 contains 14 residues. Looked up from germline, CDR1 is KGHSH and CDR2 is LQKENI. V lost 2 bases to trimming and J lost 4 bases, with 10 bases between them. As DNA, the CDR3 is TGTGCCAGCTCACCAGGGCAGGAGGCAGATACGCAGTATTTT. Encoded protein: CASSPGQEADTQYF.

The gene calls are TRBV25-1 and TRBJ1-2; a possible D gene is TRBD1 (6 bases). The germline gives CDR1 MGHDK, CDR2 SYGVNS. This CDR3 has 14 amino acids. V was cut by 3 bases and J by 0 bases, with 8 bases left in between. In nucleotides, the CDR3 is TGTGCCAGCAGTGAGCGACAGGCTAACTATGGCTACACCTTC. It translates to CASSERQANYGYTF.

Only a few counts were recorded for this clone. The CDR3, as DNA: TGTGCCAGCAGCTCGATCGTCAAGGGGGAAATGAACACTGAAGCTTTCTTT. Translating gives CASSSIVKGEMNTEAFF. The rearrangement joins TRBV7-9 to TRBJ1-1; maybe TRBD1 (6 bases). The CDR3 contains 17 residues. The V and J ends lost 4 bases and 0 bases respectively, with 18 bases between them. Germline CDR1 and CDR2: SEHNR and FQNEAQ (reference sequence).

This clone was observed a few times. The V call is TRBV16, the J call TRBJ2-7; 9 bases map to TRBD1. The CDR3 sequence is 13 residues long. V was pared by 4 bases and J by 6 bases, with 4 bases of the junction left unmatched. CDR1 KGHSY and CDR2 FQNENV come from the germline V gene. CDR3 DNA: TGTGCCAGCAGCCGGACAGGGGAATTCGAGCAGTACTTC. This gives the protein CASSRTGEFEQYF.

This clone was counted a few times. This sequence joins TRBV27 and TRBJ1-5; 8 nucleotides agree with TRBD1. CDR3 size: 16 residues. The V gene end was trimmed by 3 bases and the J gene end by 6 bases; junction bases not matched to a gene: 10. From germline, CDR1 is MNHEY and CDR2 SMNVEV (reference sequence). The CDR3 bases are TGTGCCAGCAGTTTGGCCCCGACAGGGGTAGGTCAGCCCCAGCATTTT. This codes for CASSLAPTGVGQPQHF.

This chain's CDR3 is CASSYSDGPDTQYF. In DNA, the CDR3 is TGTGCCAGCAGCTATTCAGATGGGCCAGATACGCAGTATTTT. The chain couples TRBV7-9 to TRBJ2-3, with D unclear. Germline V gene lookup returns CDR1 SEHNR and CDR2 FQNEAQ (reference sequence). The ends were cut back, 4 bases at V and 4 bases at J, with 12 bases in the middle. This CDR3 is 14 amino acids long. Using reference TRBV7-9 and TRBJ2-3 for the parts outside the CDR3, the full variable domain is DTGVSQNPRHKITKRGQNVTFRCDPISEHNRLYWYRQTLGQGPEFLTYFQNEAQLEKSRLLSDRFSAERPKGSFSTLEIQRTEQGDSAMYLCASSYSDGPDTQYFGPGTRLTVL.

In its sample, this clone was seen once. The rearrangement links TRBV13 to TRBJ1-2; D might be TRBD1 (5 bases). From germline, CDR1 is PRHDT and CDR2 FYEKMQ (reference sequence). V gave up 1 base and J gave up 6 bases, with 21 bases separating them. The CDR3 loop spans 17 amino acids. CDR3 region: CASSLVWAGTGPDGYTF. The CDR3 coding sequence is TGTGCCAGCAGCTTAGTCTGGGCGGGGACGGGACCGGATGGCTACACCTTC.

This clone was recorded a few times. V usage is TRBV5-6 and J usage is TRBJ1-1, with TRBD1 matching over 7 bases. CDR3 length: 15 amino acids. The trim removed 2 bases at V and 0 bases at J, leaving 4 bases unmatched. Per germline, CDR1 SGHDT and CDR2 YYEEEE. CDR3 sequence reads: CASSFGQAVNTEAFF. CDR3 coding DNA: TGTGCCAGCAGCTTCGGACAGGCGGTGAACACTGAAGCTTTCTTT.

The chain employs TRBV10-3 and TRBJ2-7; 10 bases are a match to TRBD2. With 6 bases clipped from V and 1 base from J, the junction kept 6 bases outside the gene matches. The CDR3 contains 15 residues. Germline V gives CDR1 ENHRY, CDR2 SYGVKD. CDR3 region: CAIRGTSASSYEQYF. DNA for the CDR3: TGTGCCATCAGAGGGACTAGCGCGAGTTCCTACGAGCAGTACTTC.

This clone appeared a few times. Other DNA sequences from this sample encode an identical CDR3 as well. The chain couples TRBV5-1 to TRBJ1-5, with a weak D call TRBD1 (5 bases). Trimming removed 0 bases at V and 2 bases at J, with 6 bases between. The CDR3 has 14 residues. Looked up from germline, CDR1 is SGHRS and CDR2 is YFSETQ. CDR3 DNA sequence: TGCGCCAGCAGCTTGGCGGGGGGCAATCAGCCCCAGCATTTT. Translated: CASSLAGGNQPQHF. Variable domain in full (rest from reference TRBV5-1 and TRBJ1-5): KAGVTQTPRYLIKTRGQQVTLSCSPISGHRSVSWYQQTPGQGLQFLFEYFSETQRNKGNFPGRFSGRQFSNSRSEMNVSTLELGDSALYLCASSLAGGNQPQHFGDGTRLSIL.

This clone was detected a few times. The DNA for the CDR3 is TGTGCCAGTAGTATGCTACTGGGGAATACGCAAGAGACCCAGTACTTC. Its protein product is CASSMLLGNTQETQYF. The rearrangement uses TRBV19 and TRBJ2-5; D gene unclear. Between the trimmed V and J ends, which lost 3 bases and 2 bases, there was a span of 16 bases. The germline V gene has CDR1 LNHDA and CDR2 SQIVND (reference sequence). This CDR3 contains 16 residues.

This chain joins TRBV12-5 and TRBJ1-5; D gene unclear. V was trimmed by 2 bases and J by 2 bases, leaving 4 bases between them. The CDR3 is 13 residues long. From germline, CDR1 is LGHNT and CDR2 FRNRAP. CDR3 region: CASGLIRNQPQHF. DNA of the CDR3: TGTGCTAGTGGTTTGATTCGCAATCAGCCCCAGCATTTT.